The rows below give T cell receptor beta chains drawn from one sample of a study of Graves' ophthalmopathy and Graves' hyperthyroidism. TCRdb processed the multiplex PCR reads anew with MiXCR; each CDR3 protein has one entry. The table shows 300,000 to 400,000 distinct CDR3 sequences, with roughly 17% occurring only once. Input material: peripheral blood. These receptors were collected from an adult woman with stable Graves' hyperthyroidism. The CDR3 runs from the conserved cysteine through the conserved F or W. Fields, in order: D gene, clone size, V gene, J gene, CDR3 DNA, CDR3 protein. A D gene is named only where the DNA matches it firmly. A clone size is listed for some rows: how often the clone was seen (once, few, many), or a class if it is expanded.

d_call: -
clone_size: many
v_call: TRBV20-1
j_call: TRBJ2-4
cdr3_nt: TGCAGTGCTAGAGGTTTGGAGGGATCGGGAATTCAGTACTTC
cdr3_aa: CSARGLEGSGIQYF

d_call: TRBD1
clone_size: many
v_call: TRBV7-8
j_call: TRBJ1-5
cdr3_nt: TGTGCCAGCAGCTTCAGTAGGGACAGGGACCTTAGTAGCAATCAGCCCCAGCATTTT
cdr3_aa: CASSFSRDRDLSSNQPQHF

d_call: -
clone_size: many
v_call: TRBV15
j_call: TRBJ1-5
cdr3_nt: TGTGCCACCAGCAGAGAAGGAACAGGCAATCAGCCCCAGCATTTT
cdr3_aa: CATSREGTGNQPQHF

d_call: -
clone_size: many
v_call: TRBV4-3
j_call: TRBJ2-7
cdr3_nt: TGCGCCAGCAGCCAAGGACAGGCACGCTACGAGCAGTACTTC
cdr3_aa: CASSQGQARYEQYF

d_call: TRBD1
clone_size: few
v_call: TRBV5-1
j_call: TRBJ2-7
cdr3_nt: TGCGCCAGCAGCTTGGAGGGACAGTACTACGAGCAGTACTTC
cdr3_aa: CASSLEGQYYEQYF

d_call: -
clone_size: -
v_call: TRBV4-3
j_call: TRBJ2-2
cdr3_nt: TGCGCCAGCAACGAAGCCGGGAAAACCGGGGAGCTGTTTTTT
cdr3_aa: CASNEAGKTGELFF

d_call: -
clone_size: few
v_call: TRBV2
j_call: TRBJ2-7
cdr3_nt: TGTGCCAGCAACGGGGGTCATACACTCTACGAGCAGTACTTC
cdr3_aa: CASNGGHTLYEQYF

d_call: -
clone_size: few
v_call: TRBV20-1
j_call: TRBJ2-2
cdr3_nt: TGCAGTGCTAGAGATCAGTTACCGCATGGGGGGCGGAACACCGGGGAGCTGTTTTTT
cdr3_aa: CSARDQLPHGGRNTGELFF

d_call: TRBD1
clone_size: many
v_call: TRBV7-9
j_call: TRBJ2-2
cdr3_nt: TGTGCCAGCAGCCCTCAGGGGGACGGGGAGCTGTTTTTT
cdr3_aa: CASSPQGDGELFF

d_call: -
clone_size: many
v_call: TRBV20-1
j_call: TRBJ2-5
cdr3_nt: TGCAGTGCTAGTGGGGAGAGAGACCAAGAGACCCAGTACTTC
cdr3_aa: CSASGERDQETQYF

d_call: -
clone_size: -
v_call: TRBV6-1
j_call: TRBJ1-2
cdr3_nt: TGTGCCAGTAGGGGCCTGAGACAGACCAACTATGGCTACACCTTC
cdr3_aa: CASRGLRQTNYGYTF

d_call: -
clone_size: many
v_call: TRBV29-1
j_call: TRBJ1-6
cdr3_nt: TGCAGCGTTGCGGTGGGGGGGAATTCACCCCTCCACTTT
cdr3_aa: CSVAVGGNSPLHF

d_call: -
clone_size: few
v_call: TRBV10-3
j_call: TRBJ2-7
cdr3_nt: TGTGCCATCAGGAAAGATACAACCTACGAGCAGTACTTC
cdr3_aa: CAIRKDTTYEQYF

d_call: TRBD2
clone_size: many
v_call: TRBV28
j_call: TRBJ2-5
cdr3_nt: TGTGCCAGCAGGACTAGCGGGGTCCAAAGTCAAGAGACCCAGTACTTC
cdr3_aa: CASRTSGVQSQETQYF

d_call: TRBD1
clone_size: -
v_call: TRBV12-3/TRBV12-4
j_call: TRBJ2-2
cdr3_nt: TGTGCCAGCAGCTGGGGGACAGGGGACACCGGGGAGCTGTTTTTT
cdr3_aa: CASSWGTGDTGELFF

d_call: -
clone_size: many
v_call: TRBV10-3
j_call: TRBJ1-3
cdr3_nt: TGTGCCATCAGGGACAGCTCTGGAAACACCATATATTTT
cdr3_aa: CAIRDSSGNTIYF

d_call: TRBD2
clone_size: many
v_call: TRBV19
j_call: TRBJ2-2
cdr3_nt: TGTGCCAGTAGTATACGCCCCAGCGGGAGATGGGGCGGGGAGCTGTTTTTT
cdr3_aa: CASSIRPSGRWGGELFF

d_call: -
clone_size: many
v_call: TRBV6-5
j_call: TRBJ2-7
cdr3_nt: TGTGCCAGCAGTTACTCGAGAAGGCAGGTCGAGCAGTACTTC
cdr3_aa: CASSYSRRQVEQYF

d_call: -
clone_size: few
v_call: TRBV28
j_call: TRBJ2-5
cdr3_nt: TGTGCCAGCAGTCTCGGAGAGACCAAGTACTTC
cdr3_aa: CASSLGETKYF

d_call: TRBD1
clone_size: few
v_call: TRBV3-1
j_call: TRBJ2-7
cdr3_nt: TGTGCCAGCAGCCTTTCGGGACAGGGCTACGAGCAGTACTTC
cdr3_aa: CASSLSGQGYEQYF

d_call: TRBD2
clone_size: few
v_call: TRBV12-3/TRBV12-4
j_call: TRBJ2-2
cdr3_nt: TGTGCCAGCAGTCCAGATCTGGTACTAGCGGGATCGGGGGAGCTGTTTTTT
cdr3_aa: CASSPDLVLAGSGELFF

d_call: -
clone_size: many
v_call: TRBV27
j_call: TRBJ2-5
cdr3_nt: TGTGCCAGCAGTTTATCGAAAAAGGGCTTACAAGAGACCCAGTACTTC
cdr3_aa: CASSLSKKGLQETQYF

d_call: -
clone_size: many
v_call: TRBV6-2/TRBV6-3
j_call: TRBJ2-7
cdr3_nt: TGTGCCAGCAGTTACTCGGGAAACAACGAGCAGTACTTC
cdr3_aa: CASSYSGNNEQYF

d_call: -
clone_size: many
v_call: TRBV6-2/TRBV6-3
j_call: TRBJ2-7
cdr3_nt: TGTGCCAGCAGTTGGGGGGTCTACGAGCAGTACTTC
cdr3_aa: CASSWGVYEQYF

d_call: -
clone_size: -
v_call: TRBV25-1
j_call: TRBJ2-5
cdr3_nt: TGTGCCAGCAGTGGTCCGGGACGCACACAAGAGACCCAGTACTTC
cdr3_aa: CASSGPGRTQETQYF

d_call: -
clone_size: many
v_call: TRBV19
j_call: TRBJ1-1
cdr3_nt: TGTGCCGCGTACAGGACGGGGAACACTGAAGCTTTCTTT
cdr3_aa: CAAYRTGNTEAFF

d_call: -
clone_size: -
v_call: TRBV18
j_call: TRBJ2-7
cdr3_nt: TGTGCCAGCTCACCCGACGGGACATCTTCCTACGAGCAGTACTTC
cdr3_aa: CASSPDGTSSYEQYF

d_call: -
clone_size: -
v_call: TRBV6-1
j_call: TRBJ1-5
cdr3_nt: TGTGCCAGCAGGGGAGATAACAGGGTGGATCAGCCCCAGCATTTT
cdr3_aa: CASRGDNRVDQPQHF

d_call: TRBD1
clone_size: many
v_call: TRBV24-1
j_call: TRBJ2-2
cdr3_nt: TGTGCCACCAGTGCCTGGACAGGGACCACCGGGGAGCTGTTTTTT
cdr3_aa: CATSAWTGTTGELFF

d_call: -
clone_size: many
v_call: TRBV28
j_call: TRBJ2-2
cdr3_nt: TGTGCCACCCGCTCTGGCCCCGGGGAGCTGTTTTTT
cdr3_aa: CATRSGPGELFF

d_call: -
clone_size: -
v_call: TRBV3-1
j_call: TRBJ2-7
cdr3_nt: TGTGCCAGCAGCCAAGGGGTACAGGTTAACGAGCAGTACTTC
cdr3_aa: CASSQGVQVNEQYF

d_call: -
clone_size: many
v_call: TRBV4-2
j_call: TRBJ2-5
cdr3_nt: TGTGCCAGCAGCCAATGGGAGGAGACCCAGTACTTC
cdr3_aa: CASSQWEETQYF

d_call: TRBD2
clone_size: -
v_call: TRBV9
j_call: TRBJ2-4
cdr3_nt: TGTGCCAGCAGCGTGGGTGGGCGACTAGCCAAAAACATTAAGTACTTC
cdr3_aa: CASSVGGRLAKNIKYF

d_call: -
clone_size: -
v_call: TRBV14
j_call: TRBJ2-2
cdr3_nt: TGTGCCAGCAGCCAATTTACAGGTAGCACCGGGGAGCTGTTTTTT
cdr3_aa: CASSQFTGSTGELFF

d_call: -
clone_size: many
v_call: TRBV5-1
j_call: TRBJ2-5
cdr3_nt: TGCGCCAGCAGCCTGCAACCCCAAGAGACCCAGTACTTC
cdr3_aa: CASSLQPQETQYF

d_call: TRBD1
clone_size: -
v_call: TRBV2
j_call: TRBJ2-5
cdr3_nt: TGTGCCAGCGGAGGGTCGAAGGGACAGGGTAGTCCAGAGACCCAGTACTTC
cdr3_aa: CASGGSKGQGSPETQYF

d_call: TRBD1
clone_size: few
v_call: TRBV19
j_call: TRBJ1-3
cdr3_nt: TGTGCCAGTACTATAACGGGACAGACCTCTGGAAACACCATATATTTT
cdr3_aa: CASTITGQTSGNTIYF

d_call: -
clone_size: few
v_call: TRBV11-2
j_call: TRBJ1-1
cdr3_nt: TGTGCCAGCAGCTTAGATCGCCCAGGGCTGAACACTGAAGCTTTCTTT
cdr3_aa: CASSLDRPGLNTEAFF

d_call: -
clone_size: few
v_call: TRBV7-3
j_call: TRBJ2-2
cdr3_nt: TGTGCCAGCAGCCCAGACAACACCGGGGAGCTGTTTTTT
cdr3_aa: CASSPDNTGELFF

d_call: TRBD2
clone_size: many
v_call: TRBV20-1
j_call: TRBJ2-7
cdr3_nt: TGCAGTGCTAGCACCGGGACTAGCGGGAGAGGGGCTAGCTCCTACGAGCAGTACTTC
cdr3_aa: CSASTGTSGRGASSYEQYF

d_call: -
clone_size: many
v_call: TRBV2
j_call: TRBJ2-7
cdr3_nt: TGTGCCACCACCCCTGGAACAGGACCGGCCTACGAGCAGTACTTC
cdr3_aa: CATTPGTGPAYEQYF

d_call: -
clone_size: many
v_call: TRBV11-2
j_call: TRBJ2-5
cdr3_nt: TGTGCCAGCAGCTTACCAGGGTTCCAAGAGACCCAGTACTTC
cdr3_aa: CASSLPGFQETQYF

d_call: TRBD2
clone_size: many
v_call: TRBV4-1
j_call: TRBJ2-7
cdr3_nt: TGCGCCAGCAGCCAAGTCCCGACTAGCCAGTGGGGCGAGCAGTACTTC
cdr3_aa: CASSQVPTSQWGEQYF

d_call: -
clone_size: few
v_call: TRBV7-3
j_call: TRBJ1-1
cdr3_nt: TGTGCCAGCAGCTTGACCATGAACACTGAAGCTTGCTTT
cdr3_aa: CASSLTMNTEACF

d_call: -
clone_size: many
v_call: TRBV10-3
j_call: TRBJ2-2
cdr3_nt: TGTGCCATCAGTGAGTCCGAGGGCTCTGGGGAGCTGTTTTTT
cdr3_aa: CAISESEGSGELFF

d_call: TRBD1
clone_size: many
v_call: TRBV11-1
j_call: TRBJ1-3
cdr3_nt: TGTGCCAGCAGTCTCCTCCAGGGGGCTGGTGGAAACACCATATATTTT
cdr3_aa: CASSLLQGAGGNTIYF

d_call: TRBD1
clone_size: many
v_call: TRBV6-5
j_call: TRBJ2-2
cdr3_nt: TGTGCCAGCAGTTCATGGACAGGGGGCGCGGACGGGGAGCTGTTTTTT
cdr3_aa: CASSSWTGGADGELFF

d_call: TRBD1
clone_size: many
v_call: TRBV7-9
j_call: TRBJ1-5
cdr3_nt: TGTGCCAGCAGCCCGGGCGGGACAGGGAATAATCAGCCCCAGCATTTT
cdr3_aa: CASSPGGTGNNQPQHF

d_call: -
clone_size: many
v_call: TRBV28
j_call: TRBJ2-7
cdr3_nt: TGTGCCAGCAGTCCGTTCAGGGGGGATTTCTACGAGCAGTACTTC
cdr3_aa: CASSPFRGDFYEQYF

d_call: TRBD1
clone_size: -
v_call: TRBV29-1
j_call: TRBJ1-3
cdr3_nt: TGCAGCGTCTTCAAGACAGGGGGCTCTGGAAACACCATATATTTT
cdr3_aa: CSVFKTGGSGNTIYF

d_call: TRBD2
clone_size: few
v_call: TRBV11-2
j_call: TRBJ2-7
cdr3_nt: TGTGCCAGCAGCTCCATAGCGGGCACCTACGAGCAGTACTTC
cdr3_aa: CASSSIAGTYEQYF

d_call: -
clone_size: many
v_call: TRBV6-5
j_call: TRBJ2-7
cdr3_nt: TGTGCCAGCAGTTACGGTTGGGAGAGCTCCTACGAGCAGTACTTC
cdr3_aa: CASSYGWESSYEQYF

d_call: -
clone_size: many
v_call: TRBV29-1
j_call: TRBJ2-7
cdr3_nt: TGCAGCGTTCGATGGACGGAGGGGTACGAGCAGTACTTC
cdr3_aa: CSVRWTEGYEQYF

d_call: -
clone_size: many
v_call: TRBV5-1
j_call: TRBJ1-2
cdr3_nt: TGCGCCAGCAGCCCGGGGGGGAAATCGGGCTACACCTTC
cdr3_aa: CASSPGGKSGYTF

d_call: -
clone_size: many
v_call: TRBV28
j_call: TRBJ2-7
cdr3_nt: TGTGCCAGCAAAGTTGGAGCACAGGGTTTTTACGAGCAGTACTTC
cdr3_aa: CASKVGAQGFYEQYF

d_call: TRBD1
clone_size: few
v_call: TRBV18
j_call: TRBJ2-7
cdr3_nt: TGTGCCAGCTCACCCTCAGACAGGGTGCTGAAGTACGAGCAGTACTTC
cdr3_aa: CASSPSDRVLKYEQYF

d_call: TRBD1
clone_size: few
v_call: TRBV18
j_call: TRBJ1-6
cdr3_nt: TGTGCCAGCTCACCCGGGACAGGGTTGAATTCACCCCTCCACTTT
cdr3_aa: CASSPGTGLNSPLHF